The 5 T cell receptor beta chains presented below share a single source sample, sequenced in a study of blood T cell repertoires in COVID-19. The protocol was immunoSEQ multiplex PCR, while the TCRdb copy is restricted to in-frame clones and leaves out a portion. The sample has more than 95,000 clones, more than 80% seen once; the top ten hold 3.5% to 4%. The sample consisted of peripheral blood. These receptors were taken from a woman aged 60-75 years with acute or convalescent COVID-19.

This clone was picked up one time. The CDR3 protein is CASSYLEGGKAEAFF. Here the CDR3 DNA reads TGTGCCAGCAGTTACCTTGAGGGAGGGAAAGCTGAAGCTTTCTTT. The chain is built from TRBV6-6 and TRBJ1-1; D remains ambiguous. V was pared by 2 bases and J by 6 bases, with 16 bases between. The CDR3 has 15 residues. CDR1 and CDR2 from the germline V gene are MNHNY and SVGAGI (reference sequence).

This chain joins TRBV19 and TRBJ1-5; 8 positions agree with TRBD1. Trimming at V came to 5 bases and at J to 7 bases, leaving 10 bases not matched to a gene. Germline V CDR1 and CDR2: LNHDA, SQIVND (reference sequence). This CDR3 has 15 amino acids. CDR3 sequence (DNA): TGTGCCAGTAGTTTGGACAGGGTTGGTCGACAGCCCCAGCATTTT. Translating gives CASSLDRVGRQPQHF.

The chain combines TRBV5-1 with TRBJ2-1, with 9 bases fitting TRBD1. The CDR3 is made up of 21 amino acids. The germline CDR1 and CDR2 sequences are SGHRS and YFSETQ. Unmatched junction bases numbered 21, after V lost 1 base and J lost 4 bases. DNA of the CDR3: TGCGCCAGCAGCTTGTCGCTGGGGACAGGGAAGCTAGCGGAGGTATACAATGAGCAGTTCTTC. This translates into CASSLSLGTGKLAEVYNEQFF.

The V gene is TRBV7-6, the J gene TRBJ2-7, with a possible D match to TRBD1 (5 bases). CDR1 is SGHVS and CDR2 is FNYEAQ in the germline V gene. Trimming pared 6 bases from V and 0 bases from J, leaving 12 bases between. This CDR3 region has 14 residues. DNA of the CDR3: TGTGCCAGCAGTAAGACAGATCTCTCCTACGAGCAGTACTTC. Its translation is CASSKTDLSYEQYF.

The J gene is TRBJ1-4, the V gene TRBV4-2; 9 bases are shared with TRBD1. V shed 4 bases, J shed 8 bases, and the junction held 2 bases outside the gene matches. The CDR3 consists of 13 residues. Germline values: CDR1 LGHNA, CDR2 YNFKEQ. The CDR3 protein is CASSPGTGEKLFF. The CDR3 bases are TGTGCCAGCAGCCCAGGGACAGGGGAAAAACTGTTTTTT.